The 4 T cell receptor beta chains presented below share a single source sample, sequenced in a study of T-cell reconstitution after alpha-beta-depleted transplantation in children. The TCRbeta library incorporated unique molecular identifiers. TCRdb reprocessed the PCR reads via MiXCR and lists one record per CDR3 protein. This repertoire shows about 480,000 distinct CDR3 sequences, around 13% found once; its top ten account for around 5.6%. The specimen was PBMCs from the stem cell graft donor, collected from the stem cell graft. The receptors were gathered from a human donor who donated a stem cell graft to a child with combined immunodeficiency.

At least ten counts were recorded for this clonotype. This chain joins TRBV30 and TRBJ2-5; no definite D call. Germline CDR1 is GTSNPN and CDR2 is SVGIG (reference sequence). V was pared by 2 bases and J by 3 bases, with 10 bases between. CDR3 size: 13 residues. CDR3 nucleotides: TGTGCCTGGAGTCCGGGCCCCAAAGAGACCCAGTACTTC. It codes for CAWSPGPKETQYF.

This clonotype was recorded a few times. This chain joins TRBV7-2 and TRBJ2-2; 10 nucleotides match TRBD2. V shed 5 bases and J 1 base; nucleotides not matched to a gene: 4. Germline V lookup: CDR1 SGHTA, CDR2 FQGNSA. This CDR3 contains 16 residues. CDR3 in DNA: TGTGCCAGCAGCCCCCGGACTAGCGGGAACACCGGGGAGCTGTTTTTT. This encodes CASSPRTSGNTGELFF.

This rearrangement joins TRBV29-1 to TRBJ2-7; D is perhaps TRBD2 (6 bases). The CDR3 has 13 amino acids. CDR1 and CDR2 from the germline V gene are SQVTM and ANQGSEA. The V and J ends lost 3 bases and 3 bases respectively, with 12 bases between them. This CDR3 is CSVEEGTGYEQYF. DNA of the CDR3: TGCAGCGTTGAGGAGGGCACAGGCTACGAGCAGTACTTC.

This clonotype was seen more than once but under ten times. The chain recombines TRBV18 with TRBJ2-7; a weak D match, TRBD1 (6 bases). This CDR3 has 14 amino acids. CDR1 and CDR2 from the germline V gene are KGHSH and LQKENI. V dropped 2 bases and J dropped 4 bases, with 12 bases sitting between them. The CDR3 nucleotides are TGTGCCAGCTCACCAACAGGGCCGTTTTACGAGCAGTACTTC. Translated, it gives CASSPTGPFYEQYF.